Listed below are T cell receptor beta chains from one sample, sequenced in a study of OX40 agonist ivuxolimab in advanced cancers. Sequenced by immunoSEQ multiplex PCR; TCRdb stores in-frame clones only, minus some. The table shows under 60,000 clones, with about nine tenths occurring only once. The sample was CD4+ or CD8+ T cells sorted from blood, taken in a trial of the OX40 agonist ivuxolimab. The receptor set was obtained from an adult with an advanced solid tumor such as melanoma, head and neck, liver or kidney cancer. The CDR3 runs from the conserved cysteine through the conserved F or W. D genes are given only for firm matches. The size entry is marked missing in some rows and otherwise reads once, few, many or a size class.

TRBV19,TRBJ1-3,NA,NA,TGTGCCAGCTCCGGTTCGGGAAACACCATATATTTT,CASSGSGNTIYF
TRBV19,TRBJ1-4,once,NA,TGTGCCAGTAACCGAAAAGGGGTCGCTAATGAAAAACTGTTTTTT,CASNRKGVANEKLFF
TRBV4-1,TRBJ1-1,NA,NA,TGCGCCAGCAGCCAAGTAAAAATATCCGCTGAAGCTTTCTTT,CASSQVKISAEAFF
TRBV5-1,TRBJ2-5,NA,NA,TGCGCCAGCAGCCTGGAAGGGGCCCCATGGGAGACCCAGTACTTC,CASSLEGAPWETQYF
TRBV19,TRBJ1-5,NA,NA,TGTGCCAGTAGTGCCCCGGGACGGTACAATCAGCCCCAGCATTTT,CASSAPGRYNQPQHF
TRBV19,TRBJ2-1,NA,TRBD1,TGTGCCAGTAGAAGGGACAGGGAGTTTAATGAGCAGTTCTTC,CASRRDREFNEQFF
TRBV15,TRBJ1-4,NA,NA,TGTGCCACCAGCACCACAGAGAATGAAAAACTGTTTTTT,CATSTTENEKLFF
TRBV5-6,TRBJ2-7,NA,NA,TGTGCCAGCAGCTTGGCCGGTGTGGACCCTTCTTACGAGCAGTACTTC,CASSLAGVDPSYEQYF
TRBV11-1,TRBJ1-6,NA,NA,TGTGCCAGCAGCCACGGCAGAGGTACGGCCCTCCACTTT,CASSHGRGTALHF
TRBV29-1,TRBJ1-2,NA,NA,TGCAGCTCCCGGACGGAAAACTATGGCTACACCTTC,CSSRTENYGYTF
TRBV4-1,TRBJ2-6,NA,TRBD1,TGCGCCAGCAGCCCAGGGGACAGGGGCCTGTCTGGGGCCAACGTCCTGACTTTC,CASSPGDRGLSGANVLTF
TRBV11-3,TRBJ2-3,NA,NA,TGTGCCAGCAGCTTCCTAGCTAGCACAGATACGCAGTATTTT,CASSFLASTDTQYF
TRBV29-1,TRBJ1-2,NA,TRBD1,TGCAGCGTTGAGGGGACAGGGGGCGGCTACACCTTC,CSVEGTGGGYTF
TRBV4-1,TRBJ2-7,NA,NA,TGCGCCAGCAGCCAGGGAGACTCCTCCTACGAGCAGTACTTC,CASSQGDSSYEQYF
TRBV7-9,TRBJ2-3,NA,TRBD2,TGTGCCAGCAGCCCCACTAGCGGGACCGATACGCAGTATTTT,CASSPTSGTDTQYF
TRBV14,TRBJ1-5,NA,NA,TGTGCCAGCAGCCAAGAGAGGGAGGAGGGCAATCAGCCCCAGCATTTT,CASSQEREEGNQPQHF
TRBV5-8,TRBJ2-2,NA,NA,TGTGCCAGCAGCTTGGGGTGGGTTGGAGCCGAAGCGAACACCGGGGAGCTGTTTTTT,CASSLGWVGAEANTGELFF
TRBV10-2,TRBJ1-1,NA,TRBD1,TGCGCCAGCTGGAGGGACAGGGACACTGAAGCTTTCTTT,CASWRDRDTEAFF
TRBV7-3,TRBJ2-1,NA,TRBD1,TGTGCCAGCAGCTTAACCCCGGGACAGGGTGGGTACAATGAGCAGTTCTTC,CASSLTPGQGGYNEQFF
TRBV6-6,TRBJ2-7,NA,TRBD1,TGTGCCAGCACCTCCCGGGACAGGGGGTCCCACGAGCAGTACTTC,CASTSRDRGSHEQYF
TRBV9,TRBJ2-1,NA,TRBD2,TGTGCCAGCAGCGTAGGCCTAGCGGGAGGCGGTGAGCAGTTCTTC,CASSVGLAGGGEQFF
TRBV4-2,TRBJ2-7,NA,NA,TGTGCCAGCAGCCAACAGGGAACTGGCGAGCAGTACTTC,CASSQQGTGEQYF
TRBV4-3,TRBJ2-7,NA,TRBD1,TGCGCCAGCAGCCAAGATCTACCGGGACAGAAAGCCTACGAGCAGTACTTC,CASSQDLPGQKAYEQYF
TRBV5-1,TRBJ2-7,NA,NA,TGCGCCAGTAGCATTACCCCTCCCTACGAGCAGTACTTC,CASSITPPYEQYF
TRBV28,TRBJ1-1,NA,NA,TGTGCCAGCAGCCTCGGGACATCAACAGCTTTCTTT,CASSLGTSTAFF
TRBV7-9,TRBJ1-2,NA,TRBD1,TGTGCCAGCAGCTTAGTACAGGGGTTCGGCTACACCTTC,CASSLVQGFGYTF
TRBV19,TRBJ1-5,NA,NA,TGTGCCAGTAGGCTGGGAAAAGGCAATCAGCCCCAGCATTTT,CASRLGKGNQPQHF
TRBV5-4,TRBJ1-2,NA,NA,TGTGCCAGCAGCTTGGCGGGAAACTATGGCTACACCTTC,CASSLAGNYGYTF
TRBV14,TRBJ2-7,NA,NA,TGTGCCAGCAGCCAAGGTGGCGGGCTAGGCGAGCAGTACTTC,CASSQGGGLGEQYF
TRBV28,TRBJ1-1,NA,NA,TGTGCCAGCAGTGTTATCATGGCAGGGGAAGCTTTCTTT,CASSVIMAGEAFF
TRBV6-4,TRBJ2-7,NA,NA,TGTGCCAGCAGTGACTCGATGGACAGCTCCTACGAGCAGTACTTC,CASSDSMDSSYEQYF
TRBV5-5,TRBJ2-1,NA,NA,TGTGCCAGCAGCTTGAGTTGGGTGAGCGATGAGCAGTTCTTC,CASSLSWVSDEQFF
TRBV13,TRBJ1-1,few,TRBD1,TGTGCCAGCAGCTTAGGCCTACAGGGGGCTGAAGCTTTCTTT,CASSLGLQGAEAFF
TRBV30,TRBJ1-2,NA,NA,TGTGCCTGGAGGGCCCTACTTGGTGGCTACACCTTC,CAWRALLGGYTF
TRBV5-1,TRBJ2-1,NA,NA,TGCGCCAGCAGCTTTAGCGGTAGCTCCTACAATGAGCAGTTCTTC,CASSFSGSSYNEQFF
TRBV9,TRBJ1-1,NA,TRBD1,TGTGCCAGCAGCCCTCGACAGGGGAACACTGAAGCTTTCTTT,CASSPRQGNTEAFF
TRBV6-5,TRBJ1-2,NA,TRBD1,TGTGCCAGCAGCCAGATCGGGACAGGCTATGGCTACACCTTC,CASSQIGTGYGYTF
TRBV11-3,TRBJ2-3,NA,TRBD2,TGTGCCAGCAGCCGCGGACTAGCGGGAGAGACAGATACGCAGTATTTT,CASSRGLAGETDTQYF
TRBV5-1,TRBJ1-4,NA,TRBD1,TGCGCCAGCAGCTTCACAGGGGGCAGGGAAAAACTGTTTTTT,CASSFTGGREKLFF
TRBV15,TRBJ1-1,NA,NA,TGTGCCACCAGCAGGATAGACGAAGCTTTCTTT,CATSRIDEAFF
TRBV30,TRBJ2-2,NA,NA,TGTGCCTGGAGTGTTTCAGGCGCCGGGGAGCTGTTTTTT,CAWSVSGAGELFF
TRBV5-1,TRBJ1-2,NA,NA,TGCGCCAGCAGCTTGGATTCGCGGGGGTTCCCCTATGGCTACACCTTC,CASSLDSRGFPYGYTF